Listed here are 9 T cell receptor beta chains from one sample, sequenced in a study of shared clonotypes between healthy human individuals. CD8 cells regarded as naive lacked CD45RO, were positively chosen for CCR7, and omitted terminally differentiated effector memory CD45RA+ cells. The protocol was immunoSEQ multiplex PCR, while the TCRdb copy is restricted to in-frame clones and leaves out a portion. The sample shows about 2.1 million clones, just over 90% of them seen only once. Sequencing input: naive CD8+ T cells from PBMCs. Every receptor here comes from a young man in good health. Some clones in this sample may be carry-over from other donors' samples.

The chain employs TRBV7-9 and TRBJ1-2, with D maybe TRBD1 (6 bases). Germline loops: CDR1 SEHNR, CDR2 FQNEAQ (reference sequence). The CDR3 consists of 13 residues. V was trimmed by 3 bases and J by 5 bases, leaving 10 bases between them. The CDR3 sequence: CASSLDSGYGYTF. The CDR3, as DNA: TGTGCCAGCAGCTTGGACAGCGGGTATGGCTACACCTTC. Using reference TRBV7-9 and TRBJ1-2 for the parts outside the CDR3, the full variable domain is DTGVSQNPRHKITKRGQNVTFRCDPISEHNRLYWYRQTLGQGPEFLTYFQNEAQLEKSRLLSDRFSAERPKGSFSTLEIQRTEQGDSAMYLCASSLDSGYGYTFGSGTRLTVV.

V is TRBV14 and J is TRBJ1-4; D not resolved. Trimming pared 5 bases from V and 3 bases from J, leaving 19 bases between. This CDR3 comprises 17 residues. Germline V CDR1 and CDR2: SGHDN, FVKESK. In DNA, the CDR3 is TGTGCCAGCAGCTCAACAATCCAGGCGCGATCTAATGAAAAACTGTTTTTT. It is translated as CASSSTIQARSNEKLFF.

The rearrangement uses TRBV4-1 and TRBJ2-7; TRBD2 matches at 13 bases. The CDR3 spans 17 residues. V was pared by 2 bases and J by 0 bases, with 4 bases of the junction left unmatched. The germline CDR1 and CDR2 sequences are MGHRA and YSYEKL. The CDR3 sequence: CASSQKGLAGTSYEQYF. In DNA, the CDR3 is TGCGCCAGCAGCCAAAAGGGACTAGCGGGGACCTCCTACGAGCAGTACTTC.

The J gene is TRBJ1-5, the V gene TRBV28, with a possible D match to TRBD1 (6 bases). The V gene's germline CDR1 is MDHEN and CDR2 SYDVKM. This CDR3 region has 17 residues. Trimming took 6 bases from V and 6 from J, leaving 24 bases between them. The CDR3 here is CASSYTPGQQGRQPQHF. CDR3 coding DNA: TGTGCCAGCAGCTATACCCCCGGACAGCAGGGCCGTCAGCCCCAGCATTTT.

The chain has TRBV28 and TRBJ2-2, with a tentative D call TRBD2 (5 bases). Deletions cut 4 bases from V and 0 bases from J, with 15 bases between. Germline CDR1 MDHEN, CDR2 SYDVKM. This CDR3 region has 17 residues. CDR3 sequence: CASSSQTEVANTGELFF. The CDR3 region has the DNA TGTGCCAGCAGTTCCCAGACGGAGGTCGCGAACACCGGGGAGCTGTTTTTT.

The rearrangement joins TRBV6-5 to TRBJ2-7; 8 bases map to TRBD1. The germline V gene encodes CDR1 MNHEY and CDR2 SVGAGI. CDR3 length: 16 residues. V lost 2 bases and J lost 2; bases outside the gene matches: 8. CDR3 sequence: CASSYAPGQEPYEQYF. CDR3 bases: TGTGCCAGCAGTTACGCCCCGGGACAGGAACCCTACGAGCAGTACTTC.

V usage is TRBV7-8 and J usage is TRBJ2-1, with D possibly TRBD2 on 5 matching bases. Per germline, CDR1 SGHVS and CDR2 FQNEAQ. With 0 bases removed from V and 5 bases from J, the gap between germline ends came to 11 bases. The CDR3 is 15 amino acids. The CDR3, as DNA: TGTGCCAGCAGCTTAGCACTTGCAGCGGACAATGAGCAGTTCTTC. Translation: CASSLALAADNEQFF.

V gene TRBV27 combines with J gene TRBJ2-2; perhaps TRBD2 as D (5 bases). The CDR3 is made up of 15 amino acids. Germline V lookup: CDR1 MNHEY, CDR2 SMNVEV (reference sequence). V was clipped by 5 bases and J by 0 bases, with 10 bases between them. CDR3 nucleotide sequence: TGTGCCAGCAGTCCGCAACTAGCGAACACCGGGGAGCTGTTTTTT. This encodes CASSPQLANTGELFF.

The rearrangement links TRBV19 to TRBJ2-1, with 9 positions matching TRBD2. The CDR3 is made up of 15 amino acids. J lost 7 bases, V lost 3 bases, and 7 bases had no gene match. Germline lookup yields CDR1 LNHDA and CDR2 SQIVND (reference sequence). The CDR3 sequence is CASSMLAGWGNEQFF. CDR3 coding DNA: TGTGCCAGTAGTATGCTAGCGGGATGGGGAAATGAGCAGTTCTTC.